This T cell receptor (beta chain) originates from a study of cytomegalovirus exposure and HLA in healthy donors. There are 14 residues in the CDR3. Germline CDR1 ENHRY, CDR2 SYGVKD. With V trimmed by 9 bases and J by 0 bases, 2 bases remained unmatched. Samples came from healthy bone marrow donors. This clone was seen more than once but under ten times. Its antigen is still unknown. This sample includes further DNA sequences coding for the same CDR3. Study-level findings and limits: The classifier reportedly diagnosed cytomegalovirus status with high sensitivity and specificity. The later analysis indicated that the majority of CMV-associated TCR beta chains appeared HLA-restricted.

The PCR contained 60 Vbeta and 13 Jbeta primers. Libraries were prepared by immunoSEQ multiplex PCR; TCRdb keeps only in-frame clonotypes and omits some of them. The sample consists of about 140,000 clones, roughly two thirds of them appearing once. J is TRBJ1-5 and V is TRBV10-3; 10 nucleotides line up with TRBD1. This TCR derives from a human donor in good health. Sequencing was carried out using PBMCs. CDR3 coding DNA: TGTGCCATTGGGACAGGGGATAGCAATCAGCCCCAGCATTTT. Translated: CAIGTGDSNQPQHF.